The rows below give T cell receptor beta chains drawn from one sample of a study of beta chain features in type 1 diabetes. TCRdb keeps only in-frame clones here, not all; method: immunoSEQ multiplex PCR. The sample holds a few hundred thousand clones, roughly 15% seen once. Specimen: naive CD4+ T cells from blood. These receptors all stem from a woman between 18 and 30 years old in good health. Both conserved end residues are part of each CDR3. D genes are given only for firm matches. Clone sizes are given selectively: once, few, many, or a class where the clone is expanded.

V,D,J,size,DNA,CDR3
TRBV5-6,TRBD2,TRBJ2-1,NA,TGTGCCAGCAGCTTTCTGACTAGCGGGAACAATGAGCAGTTCTTC,CASSFLTSGNNEQFF
TRBV28,TRBD1,TRBJ1-2,NA,TGTGCCAGCTTGACAGGGGGCGCGGTCTACACCTTC,CASLTGGAVYTF
TRBV20-1,NA,TRBJ2-3,few,TGCAGTGCTAGAGTAACAGATACGCAGTATTTT,CSARVTDTQYF
TRBV30,NA,TRBJ1-1,NA,TGTGCCTGGAAGGACAGATTAGTGAAAACTGAAGCTTTCTTT,CAWKDRLVKTEAFF
TRBV10-3,TRBD2,TRBJ2-1,few,TGTGCCATCAGTGACAGCGGGAGGTCTCTGGGTGAGCAGTTCTTC,CAISDSGRSLGEQFF
TRBV7-9,TRBD2,TRBJ2-3,few,TGTGCCAGCAGCTCATGGACTAGCGGGAACCTTATCACAGATACGCAGTATTTT,CASSSWTSGNLITDTQYF
TRBV5-1,NA,TRBJ2-7,few,TGCGCCAGCAGCTTGGCGGTTTCCTACGAGCAGTACTTC,CASSLAVSYEQYF
TRBV27,NA,TRBJ1-2,NA,TGTGCCAGCCGGGGACACCAGCACTATGGCTACACCTTC,CASRGHQHYGYTF
TRBV28,NA,TRBJ2-1,NA,TGTGCCAGCAGTGAGCTACCCTCCTACAATGAGCAGTTCTTC,CASSELPSYNEQFF
TRBV5-1,TRBD1,TRBJ2-4,NA,TGCGCCAGCAGCCCCCGGGACCCAGGGGGAAACATTCAGTACTTC,CASSPRDPGGNIQYF
TRBV20-1,NA,TRBJ1-1,NA,TGCAGTGCCACCAGGAACACTGAAGCTTTCTTT,CSATRNTEAFF
TRBV29-1,TRBD2,TRBJ2-1,few,TGCAGCGTCAAGATACTAGCGGGAGGATCCAATGAGCAGTTCTTC,CSVKILAGGSNEQFF
TRBV28,NA,TRBJ2-2,NA,TGTGCCAGCACCATAGCCGGGGAGCTGTTTTTT,CASTIAGELFF
TRBV15,NA,TRBJ2-7,NA,TGTGCCACCGGAGAAGGGGTGGCAGGGACCTACGAGCAGTACTTC,CATGEGVAGTYEQYF
TRBV7-8,NA,TRBJ1-3,few,TGTGCCAGCAGCTTAGGTTTGGACAACTCTGGAAACACCATATATTTT,CASSLGLDNSGNTIYF
TRBV5-1,TRBD1,TRBJ2-1,NA,TGCGCCAGCAGCTTAGGACAGGGGGCCTATGAGCAGTTCTTC,CASSLGQGAYEQFF
TRBV6-5,NA,TRBJ1-2,few,TGTGCCAGCAGCCCTGGCTTTGGCTACACCTTC,CASSPGFGYTF
TRBV18,NA,TRBJ2-7,few,TGTGCCAGCTCACCTGTTACTAGTTCCTACGAGCAGTACTTC,CASSPVTSSYEQYF
TRBV7-9,TRBD1,TRBJ2-5,few,TGTGCCAGCAGCGCCGGGACAGCTCGAAGGGAGACCCAGTACTTC,CASSAGTARRETQYF
TRBV2,NA,TRBJ1-2,NA,TGTGCCAGCAGTGCCCAGGGAACTAACTATGGCTACACCTTC,CASSAQGTNYGYTF
TRBV9,NA,TRBJ2-1,NA,TGTGCCAGCAGCCCGCCGGCGGGATACTACAATGAGCAGTTCTTC,CASSPPAGYYNEQFF
TRBV28,TRBD2,TRBJ2-4,few,TGTGCCAGCAGTTTATTATCCTGGACTAGCGGGAGGAACATTCAGTACTTC,CASSLLSWTSGRNIQYF
TRBV28,TRBD2,TRBJ2-3,few,TGTGCCAGCAATGGAGCGGGGAGCACAGATACGCAGTATTTT,CASNGAGSTDTQYF
TRBV9,NA,TRBJ1-1,NA,TGTGCCAGCAGCGCGCGGGAGGGACGGGACACTGAAGCTTTCTTT,CASSAREGRDTEAFF
TRBV5-6,TRBD1,TRBJ2-7,NA,TGTGCCAGCAGCTCCGGGACAGCCTCCTACGAGCAGTACTTC,CASSSGTASYEQYF
TRBV28,NA,TRBJ2-7,NA,TGTGCCAGCAGAGTCGGCGGGGCCCTCTACGAGCAGTACTTC,CASRVGGALYEQYF
TRBV5-1,NA,TRBJ2-1,NA,TGCGCCAGCAGCTTGGCGAGCGCCAACTACAATGAGCAGTTCTTC,CASSLASANYNEQFF
TRBV28,NA,TRBJ2-5,few,TGTGCCAGTGGTCCCGGACAGCAAGAGACCCAGTACTTC,CASGPGQQETQYF
TRBV2,TRBD2,TRBJ2-2,few,TGTGCCAGCAGTGTGACCAACGGGGGGACCGGGGAGCTGTTTTTT,CASSVTNGGTGELFF
TRBV7-9,NA,TRBJ2-2,NA,TGTGCCAGCGGAGCCCCGGTGGGGGAGCTGTTTTTT,CASGAPVGELFF
TRBV29-1,TRBD2,TRBJ2-1,few,TGCAGCGAGCGACTAGCGGAGGGCTCCTACAATGAGCAGTTCTTC,CSERLAEGSYNEQFF
TRBV25-1,NA,TRBJ2-7,few,TGTGCCAGCAGTGCCAGGGGCGAGCAGTACTTC,CASSARGEQYF
TRBV30,NA,TRBJ1-3,NA,TGTGCCTGGAGTGTAACACGGGCTGGAAACACCATATATTTT,CAWSVTRAGNTIYF
TRBV28,NA,TRBJ2-6,NA,TGTGCCAGCGGGACTACAGGGACTGGGGCCAACGTCCTGACTTTC,CASGTTGTGANVLTF
TRBV5-1,TRBD2,TRBJ2-3,NA,TGCGCCAGCAGTCCGGGGACTAGCGGGACAGATACGCAGTATTTT,CASSPGTSGTDTQYF
TRBV30,NA,TRBJ2-1,NA,TGTGCCTGGAGCCCCGACAGGCCCAATGAGCAGTTCTTC,CAWSPDRPNEQFF
TRBV6-5,TRBD2,TRBJ2-1,few,TGTGCCAGCACCCTTAGCGGGAGGCCCTACAATGAGCAGTTCTTC,CASTLSGRPYNEQFF
TRBV7-2,NA,TRBJ1-5,NA,TGTGCCAGCAGCTTAGTTGGAGGGGATAGCAATCAGCCCCAGCATTTT,CASSLVGGDSNQPQHF
TRBV5-1,NA,TRBJ1-1,NA,TGCGCCAGCAGCTTGGGGTCAGGGGAGGGCACTGAAGCTTTCTTT,CASSLGSGEGTEAFF
TRBV30,NA,TRBJ2-7,few,TGTGCCTGGAGTCTCGTCACAATCGTCCAGTACTTC,CAWSLVTIVQYF
TRBV2,NA,TRBJ1-5,few,TGTGCCAGCAGTGAAGTGGCAGGCAATCAGCCCCAGCATTTT,CASSEVAGNQPQHF
TRBV18,NA,TRBJ2-5,NA,TGTGCCAGCTCACCACGGTGGGTCGGGGAGACGAGGGAGACCCAGTACTTC,CASSPRWVGETRETQYF
TRBV7-2,NA,TRBJ1-5,NA,TGTGCCAGCAGCTCCCTAGGGCAGGGGTACAATCAGCCCCAGCATTTT,CASSSLGQGYNQPQHF
TRBV2,TRBD2,TRBJ2-2,NA,TGTGCCAGCAGACCGCCTAGCGGAGTGAACACCGGGGAGCTGTTTTTT,CASRPPSGVNTGELFF
TRBV14,TRBD1,TRBJ2-7,NA,TGTGCCAGCAGCCAAGCTCGCGGGACAGGTTACGAGCAGTACTTC,CASSQARGTGYEQYF